A selection of T cell receptor beta chains follows, all from one sample in a study of blood T cell repertoires in COVID-19. The method was immunoSEQ multiplex PCR; TCRdb's version includes in-frame clones alone and lacks a portion of them. Of tens of thousands of clones in the sample, 84% are singletons; the top ten hold just under 25%. The sequenced material came from peripheral blood. The receptors shown here come from a man in his sixties with acute or convalescent COVID-19. The CDR3 runs from the conserved cysteine through the conserved F or W. A D gene is named only where the DNA matches it firmly. Not all rows give a size; the values are once, few, many and, for expanded clones, a class.

d_call,j_call,v_call,clone_size,cdr3_aa,cdr3_nt
-,TRBJ1-4,TRBV15,-,CATSRDRGREKLFF,TGTGCCACCAGCAGAGACCGGGGGAGGGAAAAACTGTTTTTT
-,TRBJ2-3,TRBV21-1,-,CASRGRGATDTQYF,TGTGCCAGCAGGGGGAGGGGTGCCACAGATACGCAGTATTTT
-,TRBJ1-6,TRBV23-1,few,CASSRLTGLNSPLHF,TGCGCCAGCAGTCGTCTAACAGGGCTAAATTCACCCCTCCACTTT
TRBD2,TRBJ2-5,TRBV7-2,-,CASSTGLAGGWETQYF,TGTGCCAGCAGCACGGGACTAGCGGGGGGTTGGGAGACCCAGTACTTC
TRBD1,TRBJ2-1,TRBV28,-,CASSALWDSTFF,TGTGCCAGCAGTGCCCTTTGGGACAGCACGTTCTTC
-,TRBJ1-2,TRBV9,few,CASSVEAGVRGYTF,TGTGCCAGCAGCGTAGAAGCAGGGGTGAGGGGCTACACCTTC
-,TRBJ1-2,TRBV2,-,CAGQVIYGYTF,TGTGCCGGCCAGGTGATCTATGGCTACACCTTC
TRBD1,TRBJ2-5,TRBV6-6,-,CASSGSLRTGEETQYF,TGTGCCAGCAGTGGTAGCCTTCGGACAGGTGAAGAGACCCAGTACTTC
-,TRBJ1-1,TRBV6-5,-,CASSSNGRDGGEAFF,TGTGCCAGCAGTTCCAACGGGAGGGACGGGGGAGAAGCTTTCTTT
TRBD1,TRBJ1-1,TRBV2,-,CASRVRTGGGTEAFF,TGTGCCAGCAGGGTCCGTACAGGGGGGGGGACTGAAGCTTTCTTT
-,TRBJ2-5,TRBV18,-,CASSRQNQETQYF,TGTGCCAGCTCACGACAGAACCAAGAGACCCAGTACTTC
TRBD1,TRBJ1-6,TRBV15,-,CATSRGRDRDPPLHF,TGTGCCACCAGCAGAGGCCGGGACAGGGACCCACCCCTCCACTTT
-,TRBJ1-2,TRBV6-5,-,CASTRDGTPNYGYTF,TGTGCCAGCACTCGGGACGGGACACCCAACTATGGCTACACCTTC
-,TRBJ2-3,TRBV7-6,-,CASSHLRGQTDTQYF,TGTGCCAGCAGCCATTTGCGGGGGCAAACAGATACGCAGTATTTT
-,TRBJ2-3,TRBV18,-,CASSLWDFSTQYF,TGTGCCAGCTCACTTTGGGACTTTAGTACGCAGTATTTT
-,TRBJ1-1,TRBV2,-,CASIVQGPTEAFF,TGTGCCAGCATTGTGCAGGGTCCCACTGAAGCTTTCTTT
TRBD2,TRBJ2-3,TRBV6-6,few,CASSRSAGGMGDTQYF,TGTGCCAGCAGTCGATCTGCGGGGGGCATGGGAGATACGCAGTATTTT
-,TRBJ2-5,TRBV1,-,CTSSPNAGLAGGVETQYF,TGCACCAGCAGCCCCAATGCGGGACTAGCGGGGGGCGTAGAGACCCAGTACTTC
-,TRBJ1-4,TRBV6-1,-,CASSVAKTSTNEKLFF,TGTGCCAGCAGTGTTGCCAAGACTTCAACTAATGAAAAACTGTTTTTT
-,TRBJ2-5,TRBV5-1,-,CASSRSRLVVEETQYF,TGCGCCAGCAGTCGTTCACGACTAGTGGTGGAGGAGACCCAGTACTTC
TRBD2,TRBJ2-3,TRBV15,-,CATSRSGTRSYF,TGTGCCACCAGCAGATCCGGGACTAGATCGTATTTT
-,TRBJ2-1,TRBV5-4,-,CASSFGKGVENEQFF,TGTGCCAGCAGCTTCGGGAAGGGGGTAGAGAATGAGCAGTTCTTC
TRBD2,TRBJ2-2,TRBV18,-,CASPSGLANTGELFF,TGTGCCAGCCCATCGGGACTAGCGAACACCGGGGAGCTGTTTTTT
-,TRBJ1-5,TRBV5-4,few,CASSLAGDNQPQHF,TGTGCCAGCAGCTTGGCAGGTGACAATCAGCCCCAGCATTTT
TRBD1,TRBJ1-1,TRBV9,-,CASSAAGTGNTEAFF,TGTGCCAGCAGCGCAGCCGGGACAGGGAACACTGAAGCTTTCTTT
-,TRBJ1-1,TRBV7-2,-,CASSFTGSVGRNTEAFF,TGTGCCAGCAGCTTTACGGGGAGTGTCGGGAGGAACACTGAAGCTTTCTTT
-,TRBJ2-1,TRBV5-4,-,CASSERQASSYNEQFF,TGTGCCAGCAGCGAGAGACAGGCGAGCTCCTACAATGAGCAGTTCTTC
-,TRBJ1-5,TRBV2,-,CASTFDRAGDQPQHF,TGTGCCAGCACCTTTGATAGGGCAGGGGATCAGCCCCAGCATTTT
-,TRBJ2-3,TRBV24-1,-,CATSDPGGGDTQYF,TGTGCCACCAGTGATCCCGGAGGCGGGGATACGCAGTATTTT
-,TRBJ2-1,TRBV9,-,CASSVLFGFDEQFF,TGTGCCAGCAGCGTTTTATTCGGGTTCGATGAGCAGTTCTTC
-,TRBJ2-3,TRBV7-2,-,CASSLGLPADTQYF,TGTGCCAGCAGCTTAGGACTCCCCGCAGATACGCAGTATTTT
-,TRBJ2-5,TRBV19,once,CASSIFGGLETQYF,TGTGCCAGTAGTATATTCGGGGGGCTGGAGACCCAGTACTTC
-,TRBJ2-2,TRBV4-1,-,CASSQEARGGDGELFF,TGCGCCAGCAGCCAAGAAGCTAGGGGCGGGGACGGGGAGCTGTTTTTT
-,TRBJ1-1,TRBV5-6,-,CASSLGQEAFF,TGTGCCAGCAGCTTGGGGCAGGAAGCTTTCTTT
-,TRBJ1-1,TRBV7-9,once,CASSPFKTEINTEAFF,TGTGCCAGCAGCCCTTTCAAGACAGAGATAAACACTGAAGCTTTCTTT
-,TRBJ1-4,TRBV5-5,once,CASSLGQTDEKLFF,TGTGCCAGCAGCTTGGGACAGACGGATGAAAAACTGTTTTTT
TRBD1,TRBJ1-2,TRBV7-9,-,CASSSTGQGNYGYTF,TGTGCCAGCAGCTCTACCGGACAGGGGAACTATGGCTACACCTTC
TRBD2,TRBJ2-4,TRBV3-1/TRBV3-2,-,CASSRISGAGDKNIQYF,TGTGCCAGCAGCCGAATAAGCGGGGCCGGGGACAAAAACATTCAGTACTTC
-,TRBJ1-2,TRBV29-1,-,CSAVPYPNYGYTF,TGCAGCGCTGTGCCCTACCCGAACTATGGCTACACCTTC
-,TRBJ1-2,TRBV5-1,-,CASSLGLTDGYTF,TGCGCCAGCAGCTTGGGACTGACCGACGGCTACACCTTC
-,TRBJ1-2,TRBV18,-,CASSPTGGGYTF,TGTGCCAGCTCACCAACGGGGGGTGGCTACACCTTC
TRBD1,TRBJ1-6,TRBV6-5,-,CASSYSTGVYNSPLHF,TGTGCCAGCAGTTACTCTACAGGGGTTTATAATTCACCCCTCCACTTT
-,TRBJ1-6,TRBV7-9,few,CATPAGPNSPLHF,TGTGCCACCCCAGCTGGGCCAAATTCACCCCTCCACTTT
-,TRBJ1-1,TRBV6-5,-,CASRVPGSGEAFF,TGTGCCAGCAGAGTTCCAGGTTCTGGTGAAGCTTTCTTT
-,TRBJ1-2,TRBV5-6,few,CASSLWTASYTF,TGTGCCAGCAGCTTATGGACAGCGAGCTACACCTTC
-,TRBJ2-3,TRBV24-1,-,CATSEGTTYTQYF,TGTGCCACCAGTGAAGGGACAACCTATACGCAGTATTTT
TRBD2,TRBJ2-3,TRBV29-1,-,CSHGRAGVPDTQYF,TGCAGCCACGGCAGGGCGGGGGTACCAGATACGCAGTATTTT
TRBD2,TRBJ2-1,TRBV4-2,-,CASSQDPGAGGHNEQFF,TGTGCCAGCAGCCAAGATCCCGGAGCGGGGGGGCATAATGAGCAGTTCTTC
-,TRBJ2-3,TRBV5-1,-,CASSVGGSPSTDTQYF,TGCGCCAGCAGTGTTGGAGGGAGTCCTAGCACAGATACGCAGTATTTT
TRBD1,TRBJ1-5,TRBV6-5,-,CASSLQGYNQPQHF,TGTGCCAGCAGCCTACAGGGGTACAATCAGCCCCAGCATTTT